The source of this TCR beta chain is a study of T cell changes during pregnancy in multiple sclerosis. Measured with immunoSEQ multiplex PCR; TCRdb has only the in-frame clones, and not every one. The profile shows tens of thousands of clones, around 90% of them singletons. This sequence was found in a female donor in good health, enrolled as a control in a pregnancy study. The sample in question was peripheral blood, obtained in the first trimester of pregnancy.

In nucleotides, the CDR3 is TGTGCCAGCAGTTCCCGGACAGAGGGAGATACGCAGTATTTT. Amino acid sequence: CASSSRTEGDTQYF. The chain has TRBV28 and TRBJ2-3, with D possibly TRBD1 on 6 matching bases. This CDR3 spans 14 amino acids. Germline V gene sequence: CDR1 MDHEN, CDR2 SYDVKM. V was shortened by 4 bases and J by 5 bases, with 13 bases between the two germline ends.